The 27 T cell receptor beta chains presented below share a single source sample, sequenced in a study of shared clonotypes between healthy human individuals. Naive CD8 populations comprised CD45RO-negative cells positively selected for CCR7, excluding terminally differentiated effector memory CD45RA+ cells. Profiled with immunoSEQ multiplex PCR; TCRdb holds only in-frame clones, not every one. The data hold 2 million or so clones, with over 85% observed a single time. Sequencing was done on a sample of naive CD8+ T cells sorted from blood. The receptor source for this set is a man between 18 and 29 years old in good health.

This chain connects TRBV7-9 to TRBJ2-2; maybe TRBD1 (6 bases). Per germline, CDR1 SEHNR and CDR2 FQNEAQ (reference sequence). Trimming took off 5 bases at V and 1 base at J, with 11 bases between the two ends. This CDR3 comprises 15 residues. CDR3 region: CASSQGHMNTGELFF. The CDR3 DNA is TGTGCCAGCAGCCAGGGACACATGAACACCGGGGAGCTGTTTTTT. The whole variable domain, remainder taken from reference TRBV7-9 and TRBJ2-2, is DTGVSQNPRHKITKRGQNVTFRCDPISEHNRLYWYRQTLGQGPEFLTYFQNEAQLEKSRLLSDRFSAERPKGSFSTLEIQRTEQGDSAMYLCASSQGHMNTGELFFGEGSRLTVL.

The gene calls are TRBV6-6 and TRBJ1-4; D not resolved. Germline V gene sequence: CDR1 MNHNY, CDR2 SVGAGI (reference sequence). The CDR3 is 14 amino acids. The V end was cut by 0 bases, the J end by 12 bases, with 14 bases between. The CDR3 sequence: CASSYSGPDRQLFF. The CDR3 DNA is TGTGCCAGCAGTTACTCCGGGCCCGATCGGCAACTGTTTTTT.

This clone was found once. The chain carries TRBV21-1 and TRBJ1-1. TRBV21-1 is assigned pseudogene status. The CDR3 is 12 amino acids. CDR3 loop: CASSNRAIKAFF. CDR3 DNA: TGTGCCAGCAGCAATCGGGCAATTAAAGCTTTCTTT.

This chain joins TRBV5-6 and TRBJ2-3; TRBD1 agrees at 9 bases. The CDR3 covers 13 residues. CDR1 SGHDT and CDR2 YYEEEE come from the germline V gene. The junction had 5 bases not matched to a gene; V was cut back by 3 bases and J by 9 bases. CDR3: CASSSGQGLTQYF. DNA for the CDR3: TGTGCCAGCAGCTCGGGACAGGGTTTGACGCAGTATTTT.

This clone was seen once. CDR3 in DNA: TGTGCCAGCAGCCCCCAGCCGGGTCTGTACGAGCAGTACTTC. Encoded protein: CASSPQPGLYEQYF. The chain recombines TRBV27 with TRBJ2-7; no definite D call. Germline CDR1 and CDR2: MNHEY and SMNVEV (reference sequence). Trimming stripped 6 bases from V and 4 bases from J, with 16 bases between. The CDR3 spans 14 residues.

The chain links TRBV4-2 to TRBJ2-3; D not certain. Trimming removed 0 bases at V and 5 bases at J, with 9 bases between. Germline V CDR1 and CDR2: LGHNA, YNFKEQ. The CDR3 spans 14 residues. CDR3 DNA: TGTGCCAGCAGCCAAGAGAACCCCGTAGATACGCAGTATTTT. Translation gives CASSQENPVDTQYF.

This chain uses TRBV13 with TRBJ2-5; 14 bases map to TRBD2. Trimming cost V 5 bases and J 5 bases; bases outside gene matches: 7. The CDR3 totals 16 residues. Germline V gene lookup returns CDR1 PRHDT and CDR2 FYEKMQ (reference sequence). The CDR3: CASSGTSGGAIETQYF. The CDR3 DNA sequence: TGTGCCAGCAGCGGGACTAGCGGGGGTGCGATTGAGACCCAGTACTTC.

CDR3 loop: CASSLGPKNEQYF. CDR3 DNA: TGTGCCAGCAGTCTTGGACCCAAAAACGAGCAGTACTTC. This chain links TRBV27 with TRBJ2-7; D call uncertain. V was cut by 5 bases and J by 5 bases, with 13 bases left in between. The CDR3 contains 13 residues. In germline, CDR1 is MNHEY, CDR2 SMNVEV (reference sequence).

The chain links TRBV4-1 to TRBJ2-1, with a weak D call TRBD2 (6 bases). The CDR3 consists of 15 residues. Germline values: CDR1 MGHRA, CDR2 YSYEKL. The V gene lost 4 bases and the J gene lost 4 bases, with 14 bases spanning the gap. CDR3 coding DNA: TGCGCCAGCAGCCTACGGGTAGCGGTATACAATGAGCAGTTCTTC. It translates to CASSLRVAVYNEQFF.

On this clone itself: Other DNA sequences in the same sample also yield this CDR3. The rearrangement joins TRBV4-1 to TRBJ1-1, with D unclear. Trimming stripped 1 base from V and 2 bases from J, with 5 bases between. Germline V gene lookup returns CDR1 MGHRA and CDR2 YSYEKL. This CDR3 has 13 residues. The CDR3 loop is CASSQGRNTEAFF. DNA for the CDR3: TGCGCCAGCAGCCAAGGGAGAAACACTGAAGCTTTCTTT.

The chain recombines TRBV11-3 with TRBJ2-7; D gene unclear. The CDR3 runs to 15 residues. Trimming pared 3 bases from V and 3 bases from J, leaving 15 bases between. Germline CDR1 and CDR2: SGHNT and YENEEA. This CDR3 is CASSLGFGQIYEQYF. CDR3 nucleotide sequence: TGTGCCAGCAGCTTGGGGTTTGGTCAGATCTACGAGCAGTACTTC.

This clone is a singleton in its sample. The V and J genes are TRBV9 and TRBJ1-5; the D gene is possibly TRBD1 (6 bases). V gave up 3 bases and J gave up 5 bases, with 15 bases separating them. CDR1 and CDR2 (germline): SGDLS, YYNGEE. The length of the CDR3 is 15 residues. CDR3 nucleotide sequence: TGTGCCAGCAGCGGGGACACTTCCAATCATCAGCCCCAGCATTTT. Its protein product is CASSGDTSNHQPQHF.

Details on this clone: This sample also contains other DNA sequences that code for the same CDR3. The rearrangement links TRBV11-2 to TRBJ2-7; D not certain. Trimming left V 4 bases short and J 4 bases short, with 5 bases between. Germline V gene sequence: CDR1 SGHAT, CDR2 FQNNGV. The CDR3 has 11 amino acids. CDR3 loop: CASSWDYEQYF. The CDR3 DNA follows: TGTGCCAGCAGCTGGGATTACGAGCAGTACTTC.

The chain is built from TRBV7-8 and TRBJ2-7, with D uncertain. The CDR3 length is 13 residues. The germline V and J ends were trimmed by 5 bases and 3 bases, with 11 bases remaining between them. CDR1 is SGHVS, CDR2 FQNEAQ, per germline. CDR3 bases: TGTGCCAGCAGCCAAACCATCCTCTACGAGCAGTACTTC. This sequence encodes CASSQTILYEQYF.

V is TRBV6-6 and J is TRBJ2-3; D perhaps matches TRBD2 (6 bases). Per germline, CDR1 MNHNY and CDR2 SVGAGI (reference sequence). The CDR3 extends over 15 amino acids. Trimming left V 2 bases short and J 1 base short, with 10 bases between. CDR3 coding DNA: TGTGCCAGCAGTTACGCGGAGGGCGGCACAGATACGCAGTATTTT. Translated: CASSYAEGGTDTQYF.

For this clone: Other nucleotide sequences from this sample produce the same CDR3. J is TRBJ1-1 and V is TRBV28, with D uncertain. The CDR3 is 13 amino acids. CDR1 is MDHEN and CDR2 is SYDVKM in the germline V gene. Trimming stripped 2 bases from V and 4 bases from J, with 8 bases between. The CDR3: CASSLGIGTEAFF. The DNA of the CDR3 is TGTGCCAGCAGTTTAGGGATTGGCACTGAAGCTTTCTTT.

The V gene is TRBV4-1, the J gene TRBJ2-2; no firm D call. The V and J ends lost 3 bases and 4 bases respectively, with 6 bases between them. The CDR3 spans 13 residues. CDR1 MGHRA and CDR2 YSYEKL come from the germline V gene. This CDR3 reads CASSHTITGELFF. As DNA, the CDR3 is TGCGCCAGCAGCCACACTATCACCGGGGAGCTGTTTTTT.

This sequence joins TRBV7-9 and TRBJ2-5, with 15 bases fitting TRBD2. This CDR3 region has 17 residues. The germline V gene encodes CDR1 SEHNR and CDR2 FQNEAQ (reference sequence). The J segment lost 5 bases and the V segment lost 5 bases, leaving 9 bases of the junction unmatched. CDR3 residues: CASSVGTSGRHTETQYF. As DNA, the CDR3 is TGTGCCAGCAGCGTAGGGACTAGCGGGAGGCATACGGAGACCCAGTACTTC.

The CDR3 sequence: CASSANGNTEAFF. The CDR3 region has the DNA TGTGCCAGCAGTGCGAATGGGAACACTGAAGCTTTCTTT. The V call is TRBV27, the J call TRBJ1-1; no firm D call. Between the trimmed V and J ends, which lost 5 bases and 1 base, there was a span of 8 bases. From germline, CDR1 is MNHEY and CDR2 SMNVEV (reference sequence). The CDR3 extends over 13 amino acids.

About this clone: A much larger clone is a single base away; this may be a read error. This chain connects TRBV30 to TRBJ1-1; possible D gene TRBD1, 6 bases. Looked up from germline, CDR1 is GTSNPN and CDR2 is SVGIG (reference sequence). Trimming cost V 5 bases and J 1 base, with 8 bases left between them. The CDR3 totals 12 residues. CDR3 sequence: CAWGDTNTEAFF. CDR3 bases: TGTGCCTGGGGGGACACGAACACTGAAGCTTTCTTT. Based on the CDR3 plus reference TRBV30 and TRBJ1-1, the full variable domain is SQTIHQWPATLVQPVGSPLSLECTVEGTSNPNLYWYRQAAGRGLQLLFYSVGIGQISSEVPQNLSASRPQDRQFILSSKKLLLSDSGFYLCAWGDTNTEAFFGQGTRLTVV.

This chain uses TRBV10-2 with TRBJ2-3, with TRBD2 as a possible D gene (6 bases). V dropped 2 bases and J dropped 1 base, with 10 bases sitting between them. This CDR3 is 15 amino acids long. CDR1 and CDR2 from the germline V gene are WSHSY and SAAADI. The CDR3 DNA sequence: TGCGCCAGCAGTGAGAGGACTACCCGCACAGATACGCAGTATTTT. Its protein product is CASSERTTRTDTQYF.

J is TRBJ1-2 and V is TRBV11-2, with 11 bases aligning to TRBD1. Germline CDR1 is SGHAT and CDR2 is FQNNGV. The CDR3 is 14 residues long. V lost 5 bases, J lost 8 bases, and 7 bases stayed unmatched. Written as DNA, the CDR3 is TGTGCCAGCAGCCTCGGACAGGGGGCTACCGGCTACACCTTC. It encodes CASSLGQGATGYTF.

The V gene is TRBV14, the J gene TRBJ1-4; D is undetermined. The CDR3 spans 15 residues. Trimming removed 2 bases at V and 0 bases at J, with 7 bases between. Germline V gene data show CDR1 as SGHDN and CDR2 as FVKESK. In DNA form, the CDR3 reads TGTGCCAGCAGCCAATTCGGGACAACTAATGAAAAACTGTTTTTT. Encoded protein: CASSQFGTTNEKLFF. Full variable domain (missing parts from reference TRBV14 and TRBJ1-4): EAGVTQFPSHSVIEKGQTVTLRCDPISGHDNLYWYRRVMGKEIKFLLHFVKESKQDESGMPNNRFLAERTGGTYSTLKVQPAELEDSGVYFCASSQFGTTNEKLFFGSGTQLSVL.

The table lists this clone with a few counts. The chain joins TRBV2 to TRBJ1-6; D gene ambiguous. Per the germline V gene, CDR1 is SNHLY and CDR2 is FYNNEI. V was cut by 5 bases and J by 3 bases, with 8 bases left in between. The CDR3 is 14 residues long. The CDR3 sequence is CASSKLNYNSPLHF. In nucleotides, the CDR3 is TGTGCCAGCAGTAAACTGAACTATAATTCACCCCTCCACTTT.

The chain recombines TRBV7-2 with TRBJ2-1; 10 bases are shared with TRBD2. CDR3 size: 15 residues. The germline gives CDR1 SGHTA, CDR2 FQGNSA. Unmatched junction bases numbered 5, after V lost 5 bases and J lost 4 bases. The DNA of the CDR3 is TGTGCCAGCAGCCTGACTAGCGGGCAATACAATGAGCAGTTCTTC. This sequence encodes CASSLTSGQYNEQFF.

The chain employs TRBV7-9 and TRBJ2-1, with D tentatively TRBD1 or TRBD2 (6 bases each). The CDR3 is made up of 16 amino acids. V was cut by 5 bases and J by 8 bases, with 22 bases left in between. Germline V gives CDR1 SEHNR, CDR2 FQNEAQ (reference sequence). The CDR3 reads CASSPLEGGLTDEQFF. The CDR3 DNA is TGTGCCAGCAGCCCCCTCGAGGGGGGCCTCACTGATGAGCAGTTCTTC.

About this clone: Different DNA sequences within this sample yield the same CDR3. The rearrangement links TRBV6-5 to TRBJ2-2; 9 bases are shared with TRBD1. The CDR3 spans 14 residues. Germline V gene lookup returns CDR1 MNHEY and CDR2 SVGAGI. Trimming at V came to 6 bases and at J to 5 bases, leaving 4 bases not matched to a gene. The CDR3 DNA is TGTGCCAGCAGCTGGACAGGGGAGACCGGGGAGCTGTTTTTT. Translating gives CASSWTGETGELFF.